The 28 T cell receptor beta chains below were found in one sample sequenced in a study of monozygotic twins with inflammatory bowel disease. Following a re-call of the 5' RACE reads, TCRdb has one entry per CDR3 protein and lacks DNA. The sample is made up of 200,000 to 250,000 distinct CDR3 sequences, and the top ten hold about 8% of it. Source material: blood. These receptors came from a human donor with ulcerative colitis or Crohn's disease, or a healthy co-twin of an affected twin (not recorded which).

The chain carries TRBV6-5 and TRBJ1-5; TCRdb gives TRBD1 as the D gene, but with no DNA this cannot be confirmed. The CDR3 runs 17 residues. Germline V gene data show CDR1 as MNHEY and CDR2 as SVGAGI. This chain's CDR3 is CASSYSRTGGMVQPQHF.

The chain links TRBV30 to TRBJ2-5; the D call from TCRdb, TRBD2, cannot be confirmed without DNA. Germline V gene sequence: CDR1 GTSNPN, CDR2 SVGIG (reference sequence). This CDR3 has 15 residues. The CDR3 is CAWARTSGSAETQYF.

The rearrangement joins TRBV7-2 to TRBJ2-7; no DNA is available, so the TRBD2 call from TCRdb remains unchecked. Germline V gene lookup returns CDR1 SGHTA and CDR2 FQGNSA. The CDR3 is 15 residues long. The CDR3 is CASSKSGTSGYEQYF.

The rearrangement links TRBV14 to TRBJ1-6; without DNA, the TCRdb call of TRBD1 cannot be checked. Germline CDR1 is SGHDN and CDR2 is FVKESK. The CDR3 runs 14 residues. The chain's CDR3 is CASSQVGIGSPLHF.

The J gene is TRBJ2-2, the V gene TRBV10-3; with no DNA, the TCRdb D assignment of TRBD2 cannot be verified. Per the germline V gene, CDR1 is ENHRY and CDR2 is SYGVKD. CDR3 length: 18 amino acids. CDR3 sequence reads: CAISESGGRPQGTGELFF.

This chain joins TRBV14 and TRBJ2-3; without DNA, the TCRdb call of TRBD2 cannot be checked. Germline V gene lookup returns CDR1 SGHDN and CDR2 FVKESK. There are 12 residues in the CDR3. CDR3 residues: CASSQGEYTQYF.

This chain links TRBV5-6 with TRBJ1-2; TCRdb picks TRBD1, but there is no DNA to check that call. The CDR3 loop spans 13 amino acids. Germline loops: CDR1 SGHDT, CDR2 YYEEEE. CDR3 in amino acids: CASSSRDGYGYTF. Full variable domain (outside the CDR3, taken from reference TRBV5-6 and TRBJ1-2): DAGVTQSPTHLIKTRGQQVTLRCSPKSGHDTVSWYQQALGQGPQFIFQYYEEEERQRGNFPDRFSGHQFPNYSSELNVNALLLGDSALYLCASSSRDGYGYTFGSGTRLTVV.

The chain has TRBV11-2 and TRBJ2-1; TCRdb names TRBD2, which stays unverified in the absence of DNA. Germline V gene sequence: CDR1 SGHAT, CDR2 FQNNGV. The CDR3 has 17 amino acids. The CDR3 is CASSLGARTSGAIEQFF. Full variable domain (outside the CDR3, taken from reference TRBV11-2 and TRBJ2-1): EAGVAQSPRYKIIEKRQSVAFWCNPISGHATLYWYQQILGQGPKLLIQFQNNGVVDDSQLPKDRFSAERLKGVDSTLKIQPAKLEDSAVYLCASSLGARTSGAIEQFFGPGTRLTVL.

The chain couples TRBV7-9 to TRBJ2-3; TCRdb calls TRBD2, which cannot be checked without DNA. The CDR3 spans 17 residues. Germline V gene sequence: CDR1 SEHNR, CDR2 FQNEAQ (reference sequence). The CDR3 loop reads CASRPLLAGGVTDTQYF. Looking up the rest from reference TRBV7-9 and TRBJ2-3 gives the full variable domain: DTGVSQNPRHKITKRGQNVTFRCDPISEHNRLYWYRQTLGQGPEFLTYFQNEAQLEKSRLLSDRFSAERPKGSFSTLEIQRTEQGDSAMYLCASRPLLAGGVTDTQYFGPGTRLTVL.

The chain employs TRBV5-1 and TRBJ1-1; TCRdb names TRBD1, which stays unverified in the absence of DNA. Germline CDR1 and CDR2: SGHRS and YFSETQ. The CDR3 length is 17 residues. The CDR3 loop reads CASSLAQTGGGYTEAFF.

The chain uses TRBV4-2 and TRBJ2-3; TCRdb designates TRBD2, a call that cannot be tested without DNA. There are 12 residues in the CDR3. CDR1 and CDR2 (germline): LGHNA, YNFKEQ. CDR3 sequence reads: CASSQPSGTQYF.

CDR3 sequence reads: CASSEGAGPEAFF. This chain uses TRBV25-1 with TRBJ1-1; as DNA is missing, the TRBD1 call by TCRdb cannot be tested. From germline, CDR1 is MGHDK and CDR2 SYGVNS. The CDR3 extends over 13 amino acids.

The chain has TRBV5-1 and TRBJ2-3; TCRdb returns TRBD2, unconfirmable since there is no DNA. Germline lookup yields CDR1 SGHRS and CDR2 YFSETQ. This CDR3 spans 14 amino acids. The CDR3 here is CASSISGSADTQYF.

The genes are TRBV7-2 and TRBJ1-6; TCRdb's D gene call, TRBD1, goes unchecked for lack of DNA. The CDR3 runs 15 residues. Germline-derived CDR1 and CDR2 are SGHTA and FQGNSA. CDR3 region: CASSFSQRGNSPLHF.

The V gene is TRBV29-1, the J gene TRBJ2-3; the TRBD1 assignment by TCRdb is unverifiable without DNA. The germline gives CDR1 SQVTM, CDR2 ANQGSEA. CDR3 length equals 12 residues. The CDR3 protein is CSVQGGPDTQYF.

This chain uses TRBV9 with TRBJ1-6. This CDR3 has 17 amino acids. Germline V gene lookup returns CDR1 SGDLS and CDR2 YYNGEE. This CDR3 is CASSTTNPSAGNSPLHF.

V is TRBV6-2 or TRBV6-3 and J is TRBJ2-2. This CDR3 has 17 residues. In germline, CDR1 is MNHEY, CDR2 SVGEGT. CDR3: CASSFSRSSANTGELFF.

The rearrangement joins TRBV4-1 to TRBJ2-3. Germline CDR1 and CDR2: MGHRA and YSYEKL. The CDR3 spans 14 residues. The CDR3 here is CASSQEDLTDTQYF.

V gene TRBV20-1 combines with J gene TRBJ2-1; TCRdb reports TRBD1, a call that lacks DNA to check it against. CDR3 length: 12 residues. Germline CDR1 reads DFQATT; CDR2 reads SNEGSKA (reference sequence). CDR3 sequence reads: CSVRGGLHEQFF.

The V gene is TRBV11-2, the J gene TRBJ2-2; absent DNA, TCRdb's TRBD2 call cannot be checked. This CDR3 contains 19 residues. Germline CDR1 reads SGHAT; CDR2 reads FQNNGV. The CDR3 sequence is CASSLGSLAGETNTGELFF.

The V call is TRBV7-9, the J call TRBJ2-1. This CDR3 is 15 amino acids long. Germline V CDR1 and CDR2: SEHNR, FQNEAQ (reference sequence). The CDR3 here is CASSLERERYNEQFF.

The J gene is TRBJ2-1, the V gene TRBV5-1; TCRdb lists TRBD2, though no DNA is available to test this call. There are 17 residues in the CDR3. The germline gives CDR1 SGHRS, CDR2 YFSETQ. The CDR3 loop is CASSLPGLAGEGDEQFF.

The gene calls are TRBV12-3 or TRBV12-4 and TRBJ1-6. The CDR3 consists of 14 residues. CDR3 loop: CASSGGDSASPLHF.

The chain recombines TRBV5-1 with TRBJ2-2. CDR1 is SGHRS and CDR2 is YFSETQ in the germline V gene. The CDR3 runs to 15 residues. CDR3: CASSLAESDTGELFF.

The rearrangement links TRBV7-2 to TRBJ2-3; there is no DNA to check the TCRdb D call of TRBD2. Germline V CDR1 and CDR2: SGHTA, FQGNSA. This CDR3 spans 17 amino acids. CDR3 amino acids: CASSSQTSGSRGDTQYF.

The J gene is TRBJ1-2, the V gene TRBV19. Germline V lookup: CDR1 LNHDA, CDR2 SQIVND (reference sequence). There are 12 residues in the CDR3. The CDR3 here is CASRSSAGGYTF.

CDR3 sequence reads: CASSQATGGSEKLSF. V and J are TRBV4-3 and TRBJ1-4. The germline V gene encodes CDR1 LGHNA and CDR2 YSLEER. The CDR3 has 15 residues.

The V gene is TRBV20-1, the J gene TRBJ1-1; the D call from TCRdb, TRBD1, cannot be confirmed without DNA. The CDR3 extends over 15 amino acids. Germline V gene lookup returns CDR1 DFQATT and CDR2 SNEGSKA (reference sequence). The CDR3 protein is CSAHPGTGGWTEAFF.